One TCR beta chain is described in this entry. This entry is derived from a study of technical replicates of blood from a few donors. Looked up from germline, CDR1 is SGHAT and CDR2 is FQNNGV. J gave up 4 bases and V 5 bases, and 10 bases lay outside the gene matches. The CDR3 spans 15 residues. The method was immunoSEQ multiplex PCR; TCRdb's version includes in-frame clones alone and lacks a portion of them. The data show about 74,000 clones, 70% to 90% seen once. The chain employs TRBV11-2 and TRBJ1-1, with TRBD1 identical over 7 bases. The clonotype comes from a human donor in good health. The sequenced material came from T cells isolated from PBMCs. The CDR3 region is CASSLDRVRGTEAFF. For the CDR3, the DNA is TGTGCCAGCAGCCTCGACAGGGTAAGGGGCACTGAAGCTTTCTTT.